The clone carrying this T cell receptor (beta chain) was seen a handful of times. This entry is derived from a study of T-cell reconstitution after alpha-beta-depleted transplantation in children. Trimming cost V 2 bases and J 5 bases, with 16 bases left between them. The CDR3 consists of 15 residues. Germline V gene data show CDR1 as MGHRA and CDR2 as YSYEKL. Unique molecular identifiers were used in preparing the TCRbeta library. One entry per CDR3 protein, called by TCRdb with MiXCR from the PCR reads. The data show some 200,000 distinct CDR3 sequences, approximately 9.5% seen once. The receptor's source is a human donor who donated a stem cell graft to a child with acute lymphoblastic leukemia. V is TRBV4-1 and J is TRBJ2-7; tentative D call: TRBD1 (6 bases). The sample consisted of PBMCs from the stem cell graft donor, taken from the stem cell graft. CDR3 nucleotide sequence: TGCGCCAGCAGCCAAACATTCGTCTCAGGGGACGAGCAGTACTTC. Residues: CASSQTFVSGDEQYF.